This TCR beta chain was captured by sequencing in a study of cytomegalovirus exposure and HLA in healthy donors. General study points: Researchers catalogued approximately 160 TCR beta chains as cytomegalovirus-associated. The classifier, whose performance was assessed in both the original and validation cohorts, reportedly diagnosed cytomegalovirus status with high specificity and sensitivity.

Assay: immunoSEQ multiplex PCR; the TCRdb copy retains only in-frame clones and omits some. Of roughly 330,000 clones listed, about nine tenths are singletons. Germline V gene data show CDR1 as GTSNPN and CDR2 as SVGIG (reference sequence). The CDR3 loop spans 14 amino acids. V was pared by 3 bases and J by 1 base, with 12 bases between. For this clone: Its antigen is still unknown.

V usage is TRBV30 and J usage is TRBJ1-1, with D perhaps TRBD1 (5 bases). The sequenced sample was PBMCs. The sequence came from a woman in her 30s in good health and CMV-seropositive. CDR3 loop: CAWRPHGGNTEAFF. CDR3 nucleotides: TGTGCCTGGAGGCCGCACGGGGGGAACACTGAAGCTTTCTTT.